Detailed here is one T cell receptor (beta chain). This clonotype is characterized as medium-sized (0.01 to 0.1%). There is no known antigen for this receptor. Base-call qualities are not available, and no considerably larger clone is one nucleotide away. These data belong to a study. The reads were generated on an Illumina MiSeq. TCRdb reprocessing: public reads trimmed at Q25 with fastp, clones called with MiXCR, in-frame beta chains kept. CDR3 protein duplicates are merged, each entry listing the most common genes and DNA. The sample data list roughly 1,800 distinct CDR3 sequences, and 8% to 8.5% of these were observed just once. The ten largest account for roughly 12% of the sample. Material: CD4+ T cells from peripheral blood. The sequence was obtained from a human donor with rheumatoid arthritis.

The CDR3 protein sequence reads: CASNPGGGRTTEAFF. The nucleotide sequence reads TGTGCCAGCAACCCCGGGGGAGGGAGGACCACTGAAGCTTTCTTT. The receptor chain draws on TRBV7-2 and TRBJ1-1, with TRBD1 as a weak D call on 5 bases. The germline ends are 19 bases apart after V is trimmed by 7 bases and J by 4 bases. Inclusive of the bounding cysteine and phenylalanine, the CDR3 is 15 residues long. The sequence is cut down to CDR3 DNA, 45 bases in frame from base 1. CDR1 and CDR2 were assigned from the germline V gene as SGHTA and FQGNSA.